This TCR beta chain originates from a study of cytomegalovirus exposure and HLA in healthy donors. PCR involved 60 Vbeta and 13 Jbeta primers. Clones were read by immunoSEQ multiplex PCR, and TCRdb kept only the in-frame ones, dropping some. The sample carries some 120,000 clones, less than 80% recorded once. Germline CDR1 is LNHDA and CDR2 is SQIVND (reference sequence). The CDR3 covers 15 residues. V lost 4 bases and J lost 5, with 17 bases in between. Study outcomes and limitations: Later analysis revealed greater clonal expansion in HLA-associated TCR beta chains than in equally common others.

This clone turned up a few times. What it recognizes is unknown. The TCR comes from a man between 40 and 49 years old in good health and CMV-seropositive. The sample consisted of PBMCs. The chain joins TRBV19 to TRBJ1-1, with a weak D call TRBD1 (5 bases). CDR3 region: CASSTPGRRLTEAFF. Written as DNA, the CDR3 is TGTGCCAGTAGTACCCCAGGGAGGAGGCTGACTGAAGCTTTCTTT. Supplemented by reference TRBV19 and TRBJ1-1, the full variable domain reads DGGITQSPKYLFRKEGQNVTLSCEQNLNHDAMYWYRQDPGQGLRLIYYSQIVNDFQKGDIAEGYSVSREKKESFPLTVTSAQKNPTAFYLCASSTPGRRLTEAFFGQGTRLTVV.